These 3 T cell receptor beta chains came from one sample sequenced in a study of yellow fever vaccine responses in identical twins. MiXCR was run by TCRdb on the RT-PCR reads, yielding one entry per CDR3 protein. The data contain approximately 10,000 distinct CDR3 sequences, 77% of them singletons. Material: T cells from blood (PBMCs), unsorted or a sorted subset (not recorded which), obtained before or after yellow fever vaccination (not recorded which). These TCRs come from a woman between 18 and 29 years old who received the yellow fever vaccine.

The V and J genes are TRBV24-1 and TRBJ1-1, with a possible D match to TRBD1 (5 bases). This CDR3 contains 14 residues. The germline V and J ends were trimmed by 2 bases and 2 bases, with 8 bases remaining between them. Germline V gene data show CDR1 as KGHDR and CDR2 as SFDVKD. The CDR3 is CATSDSQGNTEAFF. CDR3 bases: TGTGCCACCAGTGATTCGCAGGGTAACACTGAAGCTTTCTTT.

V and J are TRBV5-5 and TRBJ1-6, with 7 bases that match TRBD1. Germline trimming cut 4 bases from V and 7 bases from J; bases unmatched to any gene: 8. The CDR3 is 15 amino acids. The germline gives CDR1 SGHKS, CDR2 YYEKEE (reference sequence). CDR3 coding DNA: TGTGCCAGCAGCGTCCGGACAGGAAGGAATTCACCCCTCCACTTT. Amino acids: CASSVRTGRNSPLHF.

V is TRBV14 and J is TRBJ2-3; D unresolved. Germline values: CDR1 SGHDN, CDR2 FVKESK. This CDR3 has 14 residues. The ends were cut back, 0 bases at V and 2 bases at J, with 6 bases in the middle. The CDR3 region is CASSQESNTDTQYF. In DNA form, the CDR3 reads TGTGCCAGCAGCCAAGAATCGAACACAGATACGCAGTATTTT.